This passage covers 20 T cell receptor beta chains from one sample sequenced in a study of blood T cell repertoires in COVID-19. TCRdb keeps only in-frame clones here, not all; method: immunoSEQ multiplex PCR. The sample includes roughly 190,000 clones, 84% seen only once; the top ten take 4% to 6%. The sample comprised peripheral blood. Every receptor here comes from a woman in her 70s with active or convalescent COVID-19.

V usage is TRBV5-3 and J usage is TRBJ2-7; 9 bases align to TRBD1. TRBV5-3 is marked as an open reading frame, function uncertain. V lost 0 bases to trimming and J lost 2 bases; unmatched junction nucleotides: 9. The CDR3 sequence is 17 residues long. CDR3 bases: TGTGCCAGAAGCTTGGCACAGGGGGCCAATCGTACCTACGAGCAGTACTTC. Translated, it gives CARSLAQGANRTYEQYF.

This rearrangement joins TRBV9 to TRBJ2-7; tentatively, D is TRBD2 (5 bases). The germline V gene encodes CDR1 SGDLS and CDR2 YYNGEE. This CDR3 region has 14 residues. Trimming pared 5 bases from V and 2 bases from J, leaving 14 bases between. Here the CDR3 reads CASSSGTRTYEQYF. The CDR3 DNA follows: TGTGCCAGCAGTTCGGGAACACGGACCTACGAGCAGTACTTC.

This sequence joins TRBV7-6 and TRBJ2-2; D possibly corresponds to TRBD2 (6 bases). With 7 bases removed from V and 6 bases from J, the gap between germline ends came to 21 bases. In germline, CDR1 is SGHVS, CDR2 FNYEAQ. The CDR3 sequence is 16 residues long. CDR3 residues: CASNPAGPLTPGELFF. The CDR3 DNA reads as TGTGCCAGCAACCCGGCGGGGCCTTTAACTCCCGGGGAGCTGTTTTTT.

The V call is TRBV5-6, the J call TRBJ2-1; possibly TRBD2 for D (6 bases). The CDR3 consists of 12 residues. V shed 2 bases and J shed 7 bases, with 7 bases lying between them. Germline CDR1 and CDR2: SGHDT and YYEEEE. The CDR3 DNA follows: TGTGCCAGCAGCTTTCGGGGGAATGAGCAGTTCTTC. It specifies CASSFRGNEQFF. The entire variable domain, with the rest obtained from reference TRBV5-6 and TRBJ2-1, is as follows: DAGVTQSPTHLIKTRGQQVTLRCSPKSGHDTVSWYQQALGQGPQFIFQYYEEEERQRGNFPDRFSGHQFPNYSSELNVNALLLGDSALYLCASSFRGNEQFFGPGTRLTVL.

V is TRBV3-1 (or the pseudogene TRBV3-2) and J is TRBJ2-2; TRBD2 aligns across 9 bases. CDR1 is LGHDT and CDR2 is YNNKEL in the germline V gene (reference sequence). This CDR3 spans 17 amino acids. Germline trimming cut 5 bases from V and 1 base from J; bases unmatched to any gene: 8. The DNA for the CDR3 is TGTGCCAGCAGCTCCCCTCGGACTAGCGAGAACACCGGGGAGCTGTTTTTT. Translated: CASSSPRTSENTGELFF.

The J gene is TRBJ2-7, the V gene TRBV4-1, with 16 nucleotides matching TRBD2. The CDR3 contains 18 residues. The junction had 8 bases not matched to a gene; V was cut back by 4 bases and J by 2 bases. Germline loops: CDR1 MGHRA, CDR2 YSYEKL. The CDR3 sequence is CASSPAGLAGGPPYEQYF. CDR3 coding DNA: TGCGCCAGCAGCCCGGCGGGACTAGCGGGAGGGCCCCCCTACGAGCAGTACTTC.

This chain links TRBV5-4 with TRBJ2-3; 12 nucleotides match TRBD2. V was clipped by 3 bases and J by 3 bases; unmatched bases: 2. The CDR3 loop spans 15 amino acids. The germline V gene encodes CDR1 SGHNT and CDR2 YYREEE (reference sequence). The CDR3 region is CASSYGTSGTDTQYF. CDR3 coding DNA: TGTGCCAGCAGCTACGGGACTAGCGGGACAGATACGCAGTATTTT.

Comments on this clone: This CDR3 is also generated by other DNA sequences in the sample. The gene calls are TRBV5-1 and TRBJ2-1; D possibly corresponds to TRBD1 (5 bases). Looked up from germline, CDR1 is SGHRS and CDR2 is YFSETQ. Between the trimmed V and J ends, which lost 0 bases and 4 bases, there was a span of 5 bases. The CDR3 has 13 amino acids. Written as DNA, the CDR3 is TGCGCCAGCAGCTTGGGACAGTACAATGAGCAGTTCTTC. Amino acids: CASSLGQYNEQFF.

V is TRBV29-1 and J is TRBJ2-2; D not resolved. This CDR3 contains 14 residues. The germline CDR1 and CDR2 sequences are SQVTM and ANQGSEA. The ends were cut back, 7 bases at V and 3 bases at J, with 15 bases in the middle. The CDR3 DNA sequence: TGCAGCGCCTCCGCCGGAGTTGACACCGGGGAGCTGTTTTTT. It encodes CSASAGVDTGELFF.

This clone was recorded only once. Other DNA sequences in this specimen translate into the identical CDR3. The chain combines TRBV19 with TRBJ2-5; TRBD1 agrees at 7 bases. From germline, CDR1 is LNHDA and CDR2 SQIVND (reference sequence). The V segment lost 1 base and the J segment 5 bases; nucleotides outside the gene matches: 7. This CDR3 is 15 amino acids long. CDR3 DNA: TGTGCCAGTAGTATAGGTACAGGGGCAGGGGAGACCCAGTACTTC. Its protein is CASSIGTGAGETQYF. Filled out from reference TRBV19 and TRBJ2-5, the complete variable domain reads DGGITQSPKYLFRKEGQNVTLSCEQNLNHDAMYWYRQDPGQGLRLIYYSQIVNDFQKGDIAEGYSVSREKKESFPLTVTSAQKNPTAFYLCASSIGTGAGETQYFGPGTRLLVL.

CDR3 in amino acids: CASSYSVQLPLHF. For the CDR3, the DNA is TGTGCCAGCAGTTACTCGGTCCAGTTACCCCTCCACTTT. V usage is TRBV6-5 and J usage is TRBJ1-6, with no clear D. Germline V gene lookup returns CDR1 MNHEY and CDR2 SVGAGI. The length of the CDR3 is 13 residues. V lost 0 bases and J lost 12, with 9 bases in between.

V is TRBV5-1 and J is TRBJ2-7, with TRBD1 matching 8 bases. CDR1 and CDR2 from the germline V gene are SGHRS and YFSETQ. There are 13 residues in the CDR3. V shed 4 bases, J shed 2 bases, and the junction held 2 bases outside the gene matches. The DNA of the CDR3 is TGCGCCAGCAGCGCGGGACAGGCCTACGAGCAGTACTTC. Its translation: CASSAGQAYEQYF.

This chain connects TRBV7-6 to TRBJ2-7, with no clear D. From germline, CDR1 is SGHVS and CDR2 FNYEAQ. The CDR3 is made up of 13 amino acids. Trimming shortened V by 5 bases and J by 2 bases, and 10 bases separated the two germline ends. The CDR3 reads CASSVIETYEQYF. CDR3 sequence (DNA): TGTGCCAGCAGCGTTATCGAGACCTACGAGCAGTACTTC.

This chain connects TRBV7-8 to TRBJ2-1; D possibly corresponds to TRBD2 (6 bases). The CDR3 loop spans 16 amino acids. Germline V gene data show CDR1 as SGHVS and CDR2 as FQNEAQ. V gave up 6 bases and J gave up 7 bases, with 22 bases separating them. The CDR3 here is CASSPPTTRITNEQFF. In DNA, the CDR3 is TGTGCCAGCAGTCCCCCGACGACTAGGATAACGAATGAGCAGTTCTTC.

This chain connects TRBV30 to TRBJ2-7, with D maybe TRBD2 (5 bases). V was shortened by 0 bases and J by 5 bases, with 8 bases between the two germline ends. The CDR3 runs 12 residues. Germline V gives CDR1 GTSNPN, CDR2 SVGIG (reference sequence). The CDR3: CAWSVTGDEQYF. The CDR3, as DNA: TGTGCCTGGAGTGTAACCGGGGACGAGCAGTACTTC.

This clone was observed once. This chain uses TRBV15 with TRBJ2-1, with D possibly TRBD2 on 6 matching bases. This CDR3 has 16 residues. V was trimmed by 3 bases and J by 6 bases, leaving 18 bases between them. Germline V gives CDR1 LNHNV, CDR2 YYDKDF (reference sequence). CDR3 nucleotide sequence: TGTGCCACCAGCAGGGGCCGGGAGATAAGGTTCAATGAGCAGTTCTTC. Its translation: CATSRGREIRFNEQFF.

This chain uses TRBV4-1 with TRBJ2-1; D perhaps matches TRBD1 (5 bases). The CDR3 runs to 15 residues. The V and J ends lost 0 bases and 10 bases respectively, with 16 bases between them. In germline, CDR1 is MGHRA, CDR2 YSYEKL. The CDR3 is CASSQDAMWGLEQFF. Here the CDR3 DNA reads TGCGCCAGCAGCCAAGATGCTATGTGGGGCCTAGAGCAGTTCTTC.

Note on this clone: Other DNA sequences within the sample encode an identical CDR3. V usage is TRBV2 and J usage is TRBJ2-3; 13 nucleotides agree with TRBD2. The CDR3 has 16 amino acids. Per the germline V gene, CDR1 is SNHLY and CDR2 is FYNNEI. V was pared by 4 bases and J by 2 bases, with 3 bases of the junction left unmatched. In nucleotides, the CDR3 is TGTGCCAGCAGTGGGGGGACTAGCGGGAACACAGATACGCAGTATTTT. Translation: CASSGGTSGNTDTQYF. Combining the CDR3 with reference TRBV2 and TRBJ2-3 gives the whole variable domain EPEVTQTPSHQVTQMGQEVILRCVPISNHLYFYWYRQILGQKVEFLVSFYNNEISEKSEIFDDQFSVERPDGSNFTLKIRSTKLEDSAMYFCASSGGTSGNTDTQYFGPGTRLTVL.

The chain couples TRBV2 to TRBJ2-1, with D maybe TRBD2 (7 bases). The CDR3 spans 16 residues. CDR1 is SNHLY and CDR2 is FYNNEI in the germline V gene. The germline V and J ends were trimmed by 0 bases and 10 bases, with 19 bases remaining between them. The CDR3 region is CASSEAGGRIGTEQFF. CDR3 DNA sequence: TGTGCCAGCAGTGAAGCGGGGGGGCGCATAGGCACCGAGCAGTTCTTC.

The chain uses TRBV10-1 and TRBJ1-4; possibly TRBD1 for D (5 bases). The germline V gene encodes CDR1 WNHNN and CDR2 SYGVQD (reference sequence). The CDR3 has 19 amino acids. Trimming took 3 bases from V and 1 from J, leaving 21 bases between them. The CDR3: CASSESRSTRGGTNEKLFF. Written as DNA, the CDR3 is TGCGCCAGCAGTGAATCACGGTCAACTAGGGGAGGAACTAATGAAAAACTGTTTTTT.